Listed here are 14 T cell receptor beta chains from one sample, sequenced in a study of blood T cell repertoires in COVID-19. This table comes from immunoSEQ multiplex PCR, and its TCRdb copy is limited to in-frame clones, with some not included. This sample has around 100,000 clones, with more than 70% found just once. Specimen: peripheral blood. The receptors were gathered from a woman aged 70 to 79 who had recovered from COVID-19.

The chain combines TRBV5-1 with TRBJ1-2, with 9 bases lining up with TRBD1. In germline, CDR1 is SGHRS, CDR2 YFSETQ. The junction had 7 bases not matched to a gene; V was cut back by 0 bases and J by 4 bases. The CDR3 has 16 amino acids. The CDR3 coding sequence is TGCGCCAGCAGCTTGGACACCGGGACAGGGCTCTATGGCTACACCTTC. Its translation: CASSLDTGTGLYGYTF.

The chain uses TRBV7-2 and TRBJ2-7, with TRBD2 matching over 7 bases. CDR3 length equals 14 residues. Germline V gene data show CDR1 as SGHTA and CDR2 as FQGNSA. V trimming: 1 base; J trimming: 2 bases; junction bases outside the gene matches: 2. CDR3 bases: TGTGCCAGCAGCTTAGAGAGCGGGACCTACGAGCAGTACTTC. It translates to CASSLESGTYEQYF.

The chain has TRBV4-2 and TRBJ2-1; 8 positions match TRBD2. CDR3 length: 16 amino acids. CDR1 LGHNA and CDR2 YNFKEQ come from the germline V gene. The V segment lost 4 bases and the J segment 4 bases; nucleotides outside the gene matches: 9. In DNA form, the CDR3 reads TGTGCCAGCAGCCGCAGGCGGGGGGACCTTTACAATGAGCAGTTCTTC. It encodes CASSRRRGDLYNEQFF.

The chain carries TRBV4-3 and TRBJ1-6; D is possibly TRBD1 (6 bases). V gave up 3 bases and J gave up 0 bases, with 12 bases separating them. Per germline, CDR1 LGHNA and CDR2 YSLEER. The CDR3 length is 17 residues. Here the CDR3 reads CASSQQTGSSYNSPLHF. CDR3 DNA sequence: TGCGCCAGCAGCCAGCAGACAGGCAGCTCCTATAATTCACCCCTCCACTTT.

This clone appeared a single time. The rearrangement links TRBV18 to TRBJ2-5; 11 bases are shared with TRBD1. V lost 3 bases, J lost 3 bases, and 3 bases stayed unmatched. Germline CDR1 reads KGHSH; CDR2 reads LQKENI. CDR3 length equals 15 residues. The DNA of the CDR3 is TGTGCCAGCTCACCTAGGACAGGGGGCGAAGAGACCCAGTACTTC. Translating it yields CASSPRTGGEETQYF.

The chain links TRBV6-5 to TRBJ1-1; tentative D call: TRBD1 (6 bases). Germline CDR1 reads MNHEY; CDR2 reads SVGAGI. The V end lost 8 bases, the J end lost 5 bases, and 18 bases lay between the germline ends. This CDR3 is built from 14 residues. The CDR3 nucleotides read TGTGCCAGCCACTTAGGGCAGGGGCGGACTGAAGCTTTCTTT. As protein: CASHLGQGRTEAFF.

This clone was recorded only once. V is TRBV7-2 and J is TRBJ2-7; maybe TRBD1 (5 bases). The CDR3 length is 12 residues. Trimming pared 5 bases from V and 4 bases from J, leaving 9 bases between. CDR1 is SGHTA, CDR2 FQGNSA, per germline. The CDR3: CASSTSGYEQYF. As DNA, the CDR3 is TGTGCCAGCAGCACCTCAGGGTACGAGCAGTACTTC.

The V gene is TRBV7-3, the J gene TRBJ2-3, with D hard to call. The germline CDR1 and CDR2 sequences are SGHTA and FQGTGA. Trimming removed 2 bases at V and 2 bases at J, with 11 bases between. The CDR3 has 15 amino acids. CDR3 residues: CASSLVANPTDTQYF. CDR3 nucleotides: TGTGCCAGCAGCTTAGTTGCTAACCCCACAGATACGCAGTATTTT.

The J gene is TRBJ2-5, the V gene TRBV5-6; D is possibly TRBD2 (5 bases). CDR1 SGHDT and CDR2 YYEEEE come from the germline V gene. Trimming took off 5 bases at V and 5 bases at J, with 13 bases between the two ends. The CDR3 consists of 13 residues. The CDR3 spells CASSRTGWETQYF. DNA for the CDR3: TGTGCCAGCAGTCGGACGGGGTGGGAGACCCAGTACTTC.

The chain combines TRBV12-3 or TRBV12-4 with TRBJ2-5; no clear D. CDR3 length equals 11 residues. V lost 4 bases and J 5 bases, leaving 5 bases between the germline ends. Here the CDR3 reads CASSSVETQYF. The DNA of the CDR3 is TGTGCCAGCAGTTCAGTGGAGACCCAGTACTTC.

CDR3 in DNA: TGCGCCAGCAGCCAGGCACTAGCGGTTCCTGACCCCTACGAGCAGTACTTC. It codes for CASSQALAVPDPYEQYF. The J gene is TRBJ2-7, the V gene TRBV4-3; 8 bases fit TRBD2. CDR1 LGHNA and CDR2 YSLEER come from the germline V gene. Trimming took 3 bases from V and 2 from J; bases not matched to a gene: 12. The CDR3 has 17 residues.

The chain couples TRBV9 to TRBJ2-3, with D possibly matching TRBD2 (5 bases). This CDR3 is built from 17 residues. The V end lost 0 bases, the J end lost 0 bases, and 14 bases lay between the germline ends. The germline V gene has CDR1 SGDLS and CDR2 YYNGEE. Here the CDR3 reads CASSVDGLPSSTDTQYF. CDR3 DNA sequence: TGTGCCAGCAGCGTAGACGGACTTCCCTCTAGCACAGATACGCAGTATTTT.

The CDR3 sequence: CASEYSGANVLTF. The CDR3 region has the DNA TGTGCCTCCGAGTACTCTGGGGCCAACGTCCTGACTTTC. J is TRBJ2-6 and V is TRBV7-9; D remains ambiguous. The V end lost 11 bases, the J end lost 0 bases, and 8 bases lay between the germline ends. Germline V gene sequence: CDR1 SEHNR, CDR2 FQNEAQ (reference sequence). The CDR3 is made up of 13 amino acids.

The V call is TRBV9, the J call TRBJ2-6; a weak D match, TRBD2 (5 bases). CDR3 length: 20 amino acids. V was cut by 0 bases and J by 1 base, with 20 bases left in between. Per the germline V gene, CDR1 is SGDLS and CDR2 is YYNGEE. Written as DNA, the CDR3 is TGTGCCAGCAGCGTAGTAAGAGGGAATTCCCCCATTTCTGGGGCCAACGTCCTGACTTTC. Translated, it gives CASSVVRGNSPISGANVLTF.